Below are 25 T cell receptor beta chains sequenced from a single sample in a study of cytomegalovirus exposure and HLA in healthy donors. TCRdb keeps only in-frame clones here, not all; method: immunoSEQ multiplex PCR. The repertoire consists of around 120,000 clones, with about nine tenths occurring once and the leading ten covering about 1.8%. The material sequenced was PBMCs. The receptors originated from a man between 18 and 29 years old in good health and CMV-seronegative.

CDR3 loop: CASSLTTGPSNEKLFF. CDR3 coding DNA: TGCGCCAGCAGCTTAACAACAGGTCCATCTAATGAAAAACTGTTTTTT. The chain links TRBV5-1 to TRBJ1-4; D is possibly TRBD1 (5 bases). Between the trimmed V and J ends, which lost 2 bases and 3 bases, there was a span of 14 bases. Germline loops: CDR1 SGHRS, CDR2 YFSETQ. The CDR3 spans 16 residues.

The chain recombines TRBV6-6 with TRBJ1-5; D uncertain. The germline V and J ends were trimmed by 10 bases and 3 bases, with 19 bases remaining between them. Germline CDR1 is MNHNY and CDR2 is SVGAGI (reference sequence). CDR3 length: 15 residues. The CDR3 protein is CATKALSIDNQPQHF. CDR3 coding DNA: TGTGCCACCAAAGCTTTGAGTATTGACAATCAGCCCCAGCATTTT.

The rearrangement joins TRBV10-1 to TRBJ2-1, with TRBD1 identical over 10 bases. Trimming removed 3 bases from V and 5 bases from J; junction bases left unmatched: 4. The CDR3 covers 15 residues. The germline CDR1 and CDR2 sequences are WNHNN and SYGVQD (reference sequence). This chain's CDR3 is CASSERTGGNNEQFF. CDR3 DNA sequence: TGCGCCAGCAGTGAAAGGACAGGGGGTAACAATGAGCAGTTCTTC.

The J gene is TRBJ1-3, the V gene TRBV6-1; D uncertain. The CDR3 sequence is 16 residues long. The V gene's germline CDR1 is MNHNS and CDR2 SASEGT. The V end was cut by 1 base, the J end by 3 bases, with 13 bases between. The CDR3 sequence: CASSEDYRPNGNTIYF. CDR3 nucleotides: TGTGCCAGCAGTGAAGATTACAGACCAAATGGAAACACCATATATTTT.

V usage is TRBV30 and J usage is TRBJ2-7; possibly TRBD2 for D (6 bases). Germline CDR1 GTSNPN, CDR2 SVGIG (reference sequence). CDR3 length equals 15 residues. The germline V and J ends were trimmed by 0 bases and 4 bases, with 16 bases remaining between them. CDR3 sequence: CAWSVRTGLLYEQYF. The CDR3 nucleotides read TGTGCCTGGAGTGTACGGACGGGACTTCTATACGAGCAGTACTTC.

The rearrangement links TRBV2 to TRBJ2-1, with D possibly being TRBD1 (6 bases). The germline CDR1 and CDR2 sequences are SNHLY and FYNNEI. The CDR3 is made up of 14 amino acids. Trimming removed 2 bases from V and 7 bases from J, with 12 bases in between. The CDR3 loop is CASSESSRGNEQFF. CDR3 sequence (DNA): TGTGCCAGCAGTGAATCTAGTAGGGGGAATGAGCAGTTCTTC.

The rearrangement joins TRBV11-2 to TRBJ2-7, with 8 nucleotides matching TRBD1. Germline values: CDR1 SGHAT, CDR2 FQNNGV. CDR3 length: 15 residues. V lost 2 bases, J lost 0 bases, and 3 bases stayed unmatched. The CDR3 sequence is CASSLSGGNSYEQYF. The CDR3 nucleotides are TGTGCCAGCAGCTTATCAGGGGGCAACTCCTACGAGCAGTACTTC.

This CDR3 is CASSRVPTVNTEAFF. The CDR3 nucleotides are TGCGCCAGCAGCCGAGTACCGACAGTAAACACTGAAGCTTTCTTT. The chain joins TRBV4-1 to TRBJ1-1; D might be TRBD1 (5 bases). V was clipped by 4 bases and J by 2 bases, with 14 bases between them. This CDR3 has 15 amino acids. The germline CDR1 and CDR2 sequences are MGHRA and YSYEKL.

The chain employs TRBV5-4 and TRBJ2-5, with 7 positions matching TRBD2. Looked up from germline, CDR1 is SGHNT and CDR2 is YYREEE (reference sequence). CDR3 length: 17 amino acids. With 0 bases clipped from V and 2 bases from J, the junction kept 10 bases outside the gene matches. The CDR3 protein is CASSLDLGGLKQETQYF. Written as DNA, the CDR3 is TGTGCCAGCAGCTTGGATCTCGGGGGGTTGAAACAAGAGACCCAGTACTTC.

In DNA, the CDR3 is TGTGCCAGCAGTTTACAGGGCCGCACAGATACGCAGTATTTT. Protein sequence: CASSLQGRTDTQYF. The chain couples TRBV27 to TRBJ2-3; D might be TRBD1 (5 bases). Trimming cost V 2 bases and J 1 base, with 7 bases left between them. Germline values: CDR1 MNHEY, CDR2 SMNVEV (reference sequence). The CDR3 has 14 amino acids.

This clone turned up a few times. The gene calls are TRBV28 and TRBJ2-7; D uncertain. The CDR3 has 16 amino acids. CDR1 and CDR2 from the germline V gene are MDHEN and SYDVKM. V was clipped by 6 bases and J by 2 bases, with 20 bases between them. The CDR3 nucleotides are TGTGCCAGCAGCCCCTTTTTTTGGGCCGACACCTACGAGCAGTACTTC. This codes for CASSPFFWADTYEQYF.

The chain combines TRBV10-2 with TRBJ2-7; possibly TRBD1 for D (6 bases). The germline V and J ends were trimmed by 3 bases and 12 bases, with 18 bases remaining between them. The CDR3 is 13 residues long. Looked up from germline, CDR1 is WSHSY and CDR2 is SAAADI. In DNA form, the CDR3 reads TGCGCCAGCAGTGACCAACCCGACGGACAGCCGTACTTC. As protein: CASSDQPDGQPYF.

The count of this clone is one. The chain is built from TRBV28 and TRBJ1-4, with D hard to call. The germline CDR1 and CDR2 sequences are MDHEN and SYDVKM. CDR3 length equals 14 residues. Trimming left V 3 bases short and J 5 bases short, with 10 bases between. The CDR3 DNA reads TGTGCCAGCAGTTTGCAAGCTCTAAATGAAAAACTGTTTTTT. Translation: CASSLQALNEKLFF.

Regarding this clone: One junction end does not reproduce the germline sequence, and a read error may be involved. The chain has TRBV18 and TRBJ2-3; D possibly corresponds to TRBD2 (5 bases). Looked up from germline, CDR1 is KGHSH and CDR2 is LQKENI. This CDR3 is built from 16 residues. This CDR3 is CASSPFRIGSTDTQYF. CDR3 DNA: TGTGCCAGCTCACCCTTTCGGATAGGGAGCACCGATACGCAGTATTTT.

This clone was seen only a few times. The chain couples TRBV27 to TRBJ1-2, with D unresolved. The V gene's germline CDR1 is MNHEY and CDR2 SMNVEV (reference sequence). The CDR3 spans 11 residues. The germline V and J ends were trimmed by 6 bases and 4 bases, with 6 bases remaining between them. In nucleotides, the CDR3 is TGTGCCAGCAGAACCAGCTATGGCTACACCTTC. Protein sequence: CASRTSYGYTF.

The genes are TRBV5-4 and TRBJ1-2; D possibly corresponds to TRBD1 (6 bases). From germline, CDR1 is SGHNT and CDR2 YYREEE (reference sequence). Trimming left V 7 bases short and J 7 bases short, with 17 bases between. The CDR3 loop spans 13 amino acids. The CDR3 nucleotides read TGTGCCAGCCGGTTCCAAGGGGGGGGTGGCTACACCTTC. It specifies CASRFQGGGGYTF.

This rearrangement joins TRBV4-1 to TRBJ2-7; D perhaps matches TRBD2 (6 bases). V shed 2 bases and J shed 0 bases, with 17 bases lying between them. The CDR3 is 17 amino acids. The germline V gene encodes CDR1 MGHRA and CDR2 YSYEKL. Here the CDR3 reads CASSQLKGAGTSYEQYF. The CDR3 DNA is TGCGCCAGCAGCCAACTTAAGGGAGCGGGTACCTCCTACGAGCAGTACTTC.

The V call is TRBV19, the J call TRBJ2-2; 13 bases map to TRBD2. In germline, CDR1 is LNHDA, CDR2 SQIVND (reference sequence). Trimming removed 5 bases from V and 4 bases from J; junction bases left unmatched: 7. The CDR3 is 17 amino acids. The CDR3 region has the DNA TGTGCCAGTAGTGCAGGGACTAGCGGGGCTTTCACCGGGGAGCTGTTTTTT. Translated: CASSAGTSGAFTGELFF. Full variable domain (missing parts from reference TRBV19 and TRBJ2-2): DGGITQSPKYLFRKEGQNVTLSCEQNLNHDAMYWYRQDPGQGLRLIYYSQIVNDFQKGDIAEGYSVSREKKESFPLTVTSAQKNPTAFYLCASSAGTSGAFTGELFFGEGSRLTVL.

The chain links TRBV6-6 to TRBJ1-2; D might be TRBD1 (5 bases). This CDR3 has 15 amino acids. Germline CDR1 MNHNY, CDR2 SVGAGI (reference sequence). V was cut by 6 bases and J by 4 bases, with 18 bases left in between. The CDR3 region has the DNA TGTGCCAGCAGCAACTTATTTGAGACAGTCTATGGCTACACCTTC. Protein: CASSNLFETVYGYTF.

This clone was detected a few times. The gene calls are TRBV19 and TRBJ2-7, with D possibly being TRBD2 (6 bases). CDR3 length: 16 residues. In germline, CDR1 is LNHDA, CDR2 SQIVND (reference sequence). With 0 bases removed from V and 4 bases from J, the gap between germline ends came to 16 bases. The chain's CDR3 is CASSIDLFRLGYEQYF. CDR3 bases: TGTGCCAGTAGTATAGATCTATTCCGACTAGGTTACGAGCAGTACTTC.

A few counts support this clone. The J gene is TRBJ1-1, the V gene TRBV4-1; the match to TRBD1 covers 7 bases. The CDR3 is 15 residues long. J was trimmed by 2 bases and V by 4 bases; bases with no gene match: 7. The germline V gene has CDR1 MGHRA and CDR2 YSYEKL. The CDR3 spells CASSPTRDSNTEAFF. Here the CDR3 DNA reads TGCGCCAGCAGCCCGACCCGGGACAGTAACACTGAAGCTTTCTTT.

This clone showed up just a few times. This chain joins TRBV25-1 and TRBJ2-7; a weak D match, TRBD1 (6 bases). Trimming shortened V by 6 bases and J by 6 bases, and 12 bases separated the two germline ends. The CDR3 spans 12 residues. Germline loops: CDR1 MGHDK, CDR2 SYGVNS. The CDR3 sequence is CASSQGRSEQYF. Here the CDR3 DNA reads TGTGCCAGCAGCCAGGGGAGATCCGAGCAGTACTTC.

The V gene is TRBV27, the J gene TRBJ2-5; D might be TRBD1 (6 bases). Germline V CDR1 and CDR2: MNHEY, SMNVEV (reference sequence). This CDR3 is built from 16 residues. V was pared by 3 bases and J by 2 bases, with 16 bases between. CDR3 sequence reads: CASSLGRGRSQETQYF. The DNA of the CDR3 is TGTGCCAGCAGTTTGGGCAGGGGCCGGAGTCAAGAGACCCAGTACTTC.

The rearrangement uses TRBV29-1 and TRBJ2-7; TRBD2 matches at 9 bases. Germline loops: CDR1 SQVTM, CDR2 ANQGSEA. V lost 2 bases, J lost 0 bases, and 8 bases stayed unmatched. This CDR3 is built from 16 residues. The CDR3 protein is CSVERSAGGDSYEQYF. The CDR3 DNA is TGCAGCGTTGAACGATCAGCGGGGGGAGACTCCTACGAGCAGTACTTC.

The rearrangement joins TRBV7-9 to TRBJ1-1; D might be TRBD1 (6 bases). This CDR3 is 14 amino acids long. V lost 5 bases to trimming and J lost 1 base, with 11 bases between them. CDR1 and CDR2 (germline): SEHNR, FQNEAQ (reference sequence). CDR3 in amino acids: CASSGRQANTEAFF. The CDR3 coding sequence is TGTGCCAGCAGCGGACGACAGGCGAACACTGAAGCTTTCTTT.